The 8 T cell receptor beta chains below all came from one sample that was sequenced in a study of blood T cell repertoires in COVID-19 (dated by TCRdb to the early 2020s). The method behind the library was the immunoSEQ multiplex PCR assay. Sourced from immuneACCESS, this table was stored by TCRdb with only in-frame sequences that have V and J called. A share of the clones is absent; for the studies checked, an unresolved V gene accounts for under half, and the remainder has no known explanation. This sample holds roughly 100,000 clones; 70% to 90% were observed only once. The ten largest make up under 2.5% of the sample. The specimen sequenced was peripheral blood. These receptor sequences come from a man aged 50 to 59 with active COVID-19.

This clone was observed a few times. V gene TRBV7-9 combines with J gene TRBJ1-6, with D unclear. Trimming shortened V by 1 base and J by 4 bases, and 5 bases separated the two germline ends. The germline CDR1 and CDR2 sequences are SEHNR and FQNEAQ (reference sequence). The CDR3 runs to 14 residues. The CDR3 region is CASSLEQYNSPLHF. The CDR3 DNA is TGTGCCAGCAGCTTAGAACAATATAATTCACCCCTCCACTTT. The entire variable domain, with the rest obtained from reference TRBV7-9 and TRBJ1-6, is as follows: DTGVSQNPRHKITKRGQNVTFRCDPISEHNRLYWYRQTLGQGPEFLTYFQNEAQLEKSRLLSDRFSAERPKGSFSTLEIQRTEQGDSAMYLCASSLEQYNSPLHFGNGTRLTVT.

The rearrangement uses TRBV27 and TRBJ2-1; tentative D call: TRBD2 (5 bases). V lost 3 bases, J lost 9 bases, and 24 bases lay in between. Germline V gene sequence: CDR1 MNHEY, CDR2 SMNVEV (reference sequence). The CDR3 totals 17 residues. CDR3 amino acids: CASSFLPSLGSNSEQFF. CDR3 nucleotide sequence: TGTGCCAGCAGTTTTCTACCTAGCTTAGGGTCTAACAGTGAGCAGTTCTTC.

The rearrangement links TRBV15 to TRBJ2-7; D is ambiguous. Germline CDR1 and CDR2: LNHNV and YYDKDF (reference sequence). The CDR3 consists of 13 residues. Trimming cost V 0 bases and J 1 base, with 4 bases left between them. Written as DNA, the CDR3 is TGTGCCACCAGCAGAGATGCGTCCTACGAGCAGTACTTC. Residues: CATSRDASYEQYF.

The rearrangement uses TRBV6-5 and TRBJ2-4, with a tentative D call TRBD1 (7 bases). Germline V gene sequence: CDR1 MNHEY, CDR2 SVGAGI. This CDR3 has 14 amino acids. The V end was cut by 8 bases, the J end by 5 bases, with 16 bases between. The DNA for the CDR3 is TGTGCCAGCTGCAGGGGGGTATTGGAAAACATTCAGTACTTC. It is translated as CASCRGVLENIQYF.

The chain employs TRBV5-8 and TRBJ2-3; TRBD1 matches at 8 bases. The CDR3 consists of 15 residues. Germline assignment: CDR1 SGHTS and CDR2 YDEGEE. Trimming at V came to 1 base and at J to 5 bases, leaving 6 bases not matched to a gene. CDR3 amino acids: CASSLQGRGQDTQYF. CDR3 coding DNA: TGTGCCAGCAGCTTGCAGGGCAGGGGGCAAGATACGCAGTATTTT.

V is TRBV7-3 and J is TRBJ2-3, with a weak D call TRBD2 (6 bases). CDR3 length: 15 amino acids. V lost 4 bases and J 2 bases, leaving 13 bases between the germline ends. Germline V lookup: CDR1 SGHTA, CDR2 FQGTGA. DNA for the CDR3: TGTGCCAGCAGCTCGGGACTCGAAACCACAGATACGCAGTATTTT. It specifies CASSSGLETTDTQYF.

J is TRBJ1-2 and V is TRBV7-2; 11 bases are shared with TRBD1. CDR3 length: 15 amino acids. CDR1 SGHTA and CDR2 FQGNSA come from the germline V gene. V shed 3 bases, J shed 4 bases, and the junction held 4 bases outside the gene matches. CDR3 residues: CASSFGTGGPYGYTF. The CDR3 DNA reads TGTGCCAGCAGCTTCGGGACAGGGGGACCCTATGGCTACACCTTC.

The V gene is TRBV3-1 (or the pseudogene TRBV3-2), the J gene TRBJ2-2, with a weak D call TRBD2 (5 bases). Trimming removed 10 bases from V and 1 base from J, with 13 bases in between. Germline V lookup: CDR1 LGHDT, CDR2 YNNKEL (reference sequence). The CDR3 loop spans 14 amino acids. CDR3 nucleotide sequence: TGTGCCACCCTCCGGGATCGGAACACCGGGGAGCTGTTTTTT. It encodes CATLRDRNTGELFF.